This TCR beta chain was captured in a study of beta chain features in type 1 diabetes. Findings of the study overall: The similarity of naive, central memory and Treg TCRB repertoires appeared greater among patients than among healthy donors. Whether TCRB rearrangement is influenced by HLA type went unresolved here.

Remarks on this clone: What it binds is not known.

Expressed TCRB transcripts were sequenced after all isolated RNA was converted to cDNA. Clones were sequenced by immunoSEQ multiplex PCR, and TCRdb holds only the in-frame ones, with some missing. The table includes approximately 340,000 clones, more than 13% detected once. CDR3 length equals 15 residues. Germline V gene sequence: CDR1 KGHSH, CDR2 LQKENI. V was clipped by 6 bases and J by 7 bases; unmatched bases: 15. This receptor was taken from a woman between 18 and 29 years old in good health. Sequencing input: naive CD4+ T cells from blood. This rearrangement joins TRBV18 to TRBJ2-7, with TRBD2 matching 7 bases. DNA of the CDR3: TGTGCCAGCTCGCTTGACTGGGCGTGGACTAGGGAGCAGTACTTC. This gives the protein CASSLDWAWTREQYF.